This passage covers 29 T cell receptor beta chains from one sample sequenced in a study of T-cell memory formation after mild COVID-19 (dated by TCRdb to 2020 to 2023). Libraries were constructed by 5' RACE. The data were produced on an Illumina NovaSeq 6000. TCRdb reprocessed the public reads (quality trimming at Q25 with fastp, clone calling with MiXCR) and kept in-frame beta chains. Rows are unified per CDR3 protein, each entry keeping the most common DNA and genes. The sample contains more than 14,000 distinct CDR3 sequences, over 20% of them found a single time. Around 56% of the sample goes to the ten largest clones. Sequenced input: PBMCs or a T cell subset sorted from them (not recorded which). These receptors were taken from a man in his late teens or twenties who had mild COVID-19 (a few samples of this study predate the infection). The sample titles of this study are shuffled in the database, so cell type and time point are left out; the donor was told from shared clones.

CDR3 in amino acids: CASSPTGQTETQYF. The CDR3 coding sequence is TGTGCCAGCAGCCCGACTGGACAGACAGAGACCCAGTACTTC. The chain combines TRBV28 with TRBJ2-5; TRBD1 might be the D (6 bases). This CDR3 is 14 amino acids long. In germline, CDR1 is MDHEN, CDR2 SYDVKM. V was clipped by 6 bases and J by 4 bases, with 15 bases between them.

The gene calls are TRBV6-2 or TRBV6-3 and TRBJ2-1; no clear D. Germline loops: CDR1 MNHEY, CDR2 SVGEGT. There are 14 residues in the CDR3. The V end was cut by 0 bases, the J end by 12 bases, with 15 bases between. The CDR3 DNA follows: TGTGCCAGCAGTTACTCGAGAGGCCGCCTTGGGCAGTTCTTC. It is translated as CASSYSRGRLGQFF.

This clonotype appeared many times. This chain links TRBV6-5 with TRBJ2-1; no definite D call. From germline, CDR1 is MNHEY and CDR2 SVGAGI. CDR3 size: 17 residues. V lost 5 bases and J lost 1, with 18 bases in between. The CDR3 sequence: CASSIYPGLTSYNEQFF. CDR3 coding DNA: TGTGCCAGCAGTATATATCCGGGCCTAACATCCTACAATGAGCAGTTCTTC.

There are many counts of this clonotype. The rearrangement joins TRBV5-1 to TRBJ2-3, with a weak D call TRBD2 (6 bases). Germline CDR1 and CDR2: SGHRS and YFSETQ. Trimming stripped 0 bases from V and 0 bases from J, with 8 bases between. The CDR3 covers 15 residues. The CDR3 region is CASSLDGGSTDTQYF. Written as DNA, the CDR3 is TGCGCCAGCAGCTTGGATGGGGGGAGCACAGATACGCAGTATTTT.

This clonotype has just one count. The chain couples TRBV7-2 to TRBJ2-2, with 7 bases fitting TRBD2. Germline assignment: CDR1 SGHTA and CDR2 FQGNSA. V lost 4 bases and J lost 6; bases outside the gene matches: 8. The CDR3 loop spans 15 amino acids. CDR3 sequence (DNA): TGTGCCAGCAGCTCCCAGCGGGGTTGGGCCGGGGAGCTGTTTTTT. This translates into CASSSQRGWAGELFF.

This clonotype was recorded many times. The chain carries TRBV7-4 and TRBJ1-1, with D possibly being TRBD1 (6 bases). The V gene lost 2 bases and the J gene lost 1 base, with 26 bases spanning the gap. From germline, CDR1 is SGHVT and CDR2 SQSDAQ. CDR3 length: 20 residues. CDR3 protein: CASSLSWSQTRSGENTEAFF. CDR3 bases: TGTGCCAGCAGCTTAAGTTGGTCCCAGACCAGATCAGGGGAGAACACTGAAGCTTTCTTT.

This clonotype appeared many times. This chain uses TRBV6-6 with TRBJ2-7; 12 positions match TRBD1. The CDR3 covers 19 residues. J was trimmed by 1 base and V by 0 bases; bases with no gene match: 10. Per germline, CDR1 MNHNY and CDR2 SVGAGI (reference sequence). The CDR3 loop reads CASSYSTGQGATGSYEQYV. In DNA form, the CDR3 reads TGTGCCAGCAGTTACTCTACGGGACAGGGGGCCACGGGTTCCTACGAGCAGTACGTC.

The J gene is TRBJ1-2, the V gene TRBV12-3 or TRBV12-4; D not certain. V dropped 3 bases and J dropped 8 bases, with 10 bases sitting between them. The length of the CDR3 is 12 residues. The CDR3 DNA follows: TGTGCCAGCAGTTTGAGGGCGGAGGGCTACACCTTC. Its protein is CASSLRAEGYTF.

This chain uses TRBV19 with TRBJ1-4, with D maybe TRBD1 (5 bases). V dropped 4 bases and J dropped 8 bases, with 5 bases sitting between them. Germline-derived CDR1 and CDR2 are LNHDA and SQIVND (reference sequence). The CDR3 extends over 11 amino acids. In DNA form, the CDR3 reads TGTGCCAGTAGTACAGGGGAAAAACTGTTTTTT. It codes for CASSTGEKLFF. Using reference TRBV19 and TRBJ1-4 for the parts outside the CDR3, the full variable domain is DGGITQSPKYLFRKEGQNVTLSCEQNLNHDAMYWYRQDPGQGLRLIYYSQIVNDFQKGDIAEGYSVSREKKESFPLTVTSAQKNPTAFYLCASSTGEKLFFGSGTQLSVL.

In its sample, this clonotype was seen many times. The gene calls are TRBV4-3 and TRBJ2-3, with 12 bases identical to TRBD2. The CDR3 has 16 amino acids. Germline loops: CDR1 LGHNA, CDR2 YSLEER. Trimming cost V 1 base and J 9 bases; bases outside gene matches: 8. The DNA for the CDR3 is TGCGCCAGCAGCCAAGTCTGGCTAGCGGGGGGGCCAACGCAGTATTTT. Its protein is CASSQVWLAGGPTQYF.

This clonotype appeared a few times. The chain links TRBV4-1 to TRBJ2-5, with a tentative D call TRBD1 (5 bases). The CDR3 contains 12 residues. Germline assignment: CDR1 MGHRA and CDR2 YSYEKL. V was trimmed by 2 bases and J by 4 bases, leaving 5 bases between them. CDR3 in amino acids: CASSQRGETQYF. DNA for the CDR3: TGCGCCAGCAGCCAAAGGGGAGAGACCCAGTACTTC.

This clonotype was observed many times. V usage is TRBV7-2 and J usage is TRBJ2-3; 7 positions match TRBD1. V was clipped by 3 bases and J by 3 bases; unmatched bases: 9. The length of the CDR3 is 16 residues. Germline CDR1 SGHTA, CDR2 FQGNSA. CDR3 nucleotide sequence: TGTGCCAGCAGCTTCCGGACAGGCCAAGAGACAGATACGCAGTATTTT. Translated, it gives CASSFRTGQETDTQYF.

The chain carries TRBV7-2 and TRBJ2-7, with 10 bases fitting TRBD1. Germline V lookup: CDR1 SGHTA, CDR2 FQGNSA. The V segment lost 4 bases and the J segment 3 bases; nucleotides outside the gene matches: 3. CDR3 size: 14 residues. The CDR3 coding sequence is TGTGCCAGCAGCTGGACAGGGGGAAGCTACGAGCAGTACTTC. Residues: CASSWTGGSYEQYF. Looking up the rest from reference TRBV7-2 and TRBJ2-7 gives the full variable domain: GAGVSQSPSNKVTEKGKDVELRCDPISGHTALYWYRQSLGQGLEFLIYFQGNSAPDKSGLPSDRFSAERTGGSVSTLTIQRTQQEDSAVYLCASSWTGGSYEQYFGPGTRLTVT.

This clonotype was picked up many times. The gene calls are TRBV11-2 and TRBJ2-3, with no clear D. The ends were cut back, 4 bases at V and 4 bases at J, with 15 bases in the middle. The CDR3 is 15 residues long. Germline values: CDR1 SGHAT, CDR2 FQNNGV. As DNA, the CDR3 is TGTGCCAGCAGCTCCCTGGGTCAAGCGCCAGATACGCAGTATTTT. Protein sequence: CASSSLGQAPDTQYF. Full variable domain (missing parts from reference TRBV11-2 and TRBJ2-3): EAGVAQSPRYKIIEKRQSVAFWCNPISGHATLYWYQQILGQGPKLLIQFQNNGVVDDSQLPKDRFSAERLKGVDSTLKIQPAKLEDSAVYLCASSSLGQAPDTQYFGPGTRLTVL.

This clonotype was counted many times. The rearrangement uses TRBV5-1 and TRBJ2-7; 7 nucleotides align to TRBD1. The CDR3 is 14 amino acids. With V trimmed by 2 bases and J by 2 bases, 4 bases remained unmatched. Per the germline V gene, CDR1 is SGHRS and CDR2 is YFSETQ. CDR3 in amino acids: CASSLQGGPYEQYV. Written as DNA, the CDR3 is TGCGCCAGCAGCTTACAAGGGGGCCCCTACGAGCAGTACGTC.

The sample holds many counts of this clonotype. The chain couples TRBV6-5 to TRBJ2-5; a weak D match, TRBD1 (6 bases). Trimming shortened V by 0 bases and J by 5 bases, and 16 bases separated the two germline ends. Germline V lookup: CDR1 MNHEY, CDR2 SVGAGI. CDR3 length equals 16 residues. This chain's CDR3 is CASSYSWGRDGETQYF. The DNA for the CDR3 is TGTGCCAGCAGTTACTCTTGGGGGCGCGACGGGGAGACCCAGTACTTC.

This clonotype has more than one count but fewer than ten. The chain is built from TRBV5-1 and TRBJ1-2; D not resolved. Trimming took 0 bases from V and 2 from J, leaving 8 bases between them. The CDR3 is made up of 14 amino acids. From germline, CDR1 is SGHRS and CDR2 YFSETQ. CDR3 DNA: TGCGCCAGCAGCTTGGTATCCCTAAACTATGGCTACACCTTC. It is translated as CASSLVSLNYGYTF.

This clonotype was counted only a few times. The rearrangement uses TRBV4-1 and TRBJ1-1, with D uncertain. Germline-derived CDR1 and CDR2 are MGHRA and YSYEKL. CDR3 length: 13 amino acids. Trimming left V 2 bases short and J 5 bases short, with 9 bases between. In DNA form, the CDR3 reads TGCGCCAGCAGCCAACGGGAAGTTACTGAAGCTTTCTTT. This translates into CASSQREVTEAFF.

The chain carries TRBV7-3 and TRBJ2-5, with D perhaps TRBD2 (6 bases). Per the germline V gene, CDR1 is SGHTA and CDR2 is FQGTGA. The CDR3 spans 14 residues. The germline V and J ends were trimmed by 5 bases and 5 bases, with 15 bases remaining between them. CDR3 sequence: CASSRPGVGETQYF. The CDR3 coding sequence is TGTGCCAGCAGCCGCCCGGGAGTAGGGGAGACCCAGTACTTC.

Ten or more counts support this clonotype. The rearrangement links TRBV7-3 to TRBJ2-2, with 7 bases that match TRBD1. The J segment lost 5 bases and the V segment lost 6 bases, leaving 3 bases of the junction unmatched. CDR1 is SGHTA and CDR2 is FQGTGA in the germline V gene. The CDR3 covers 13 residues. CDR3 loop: CASRDRDTGELFF. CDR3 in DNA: TGTGCCAGCAGAGACAGGGATACCGGGGAGCTGTTTTTT.

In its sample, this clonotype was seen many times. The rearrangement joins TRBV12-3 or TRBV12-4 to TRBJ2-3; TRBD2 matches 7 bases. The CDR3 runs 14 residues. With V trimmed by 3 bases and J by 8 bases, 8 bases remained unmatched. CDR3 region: CASSFPRTRFTQYF. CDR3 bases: TGTGCCAGCAGTTTCCCCAGGACTAGGTTTACGCAGTATTTT.

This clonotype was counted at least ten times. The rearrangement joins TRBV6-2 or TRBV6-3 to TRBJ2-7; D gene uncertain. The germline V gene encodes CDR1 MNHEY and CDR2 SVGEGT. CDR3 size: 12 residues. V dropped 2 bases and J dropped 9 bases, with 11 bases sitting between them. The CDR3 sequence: CASSYPHRLQYV. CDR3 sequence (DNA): TGTGCCAGCAGTTACCCCCATCGGTTGCAGTACGTC.

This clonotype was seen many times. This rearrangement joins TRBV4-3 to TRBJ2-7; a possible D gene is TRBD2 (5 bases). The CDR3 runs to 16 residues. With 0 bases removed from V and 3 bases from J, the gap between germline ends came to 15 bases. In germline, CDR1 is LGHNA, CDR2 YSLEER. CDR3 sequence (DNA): TGCGCCAGCAGCCAAGAGGGTCCGGGGAGCGACTACGAGCAGTACTTC. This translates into CASSQEGPGSDYEQYF.

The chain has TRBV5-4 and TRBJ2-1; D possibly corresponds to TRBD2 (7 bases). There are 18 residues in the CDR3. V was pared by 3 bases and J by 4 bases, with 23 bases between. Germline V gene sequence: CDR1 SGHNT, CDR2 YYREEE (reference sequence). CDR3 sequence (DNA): TGTGCCAGCAGCTACCCCGATAGGGGCGGGGGCCATTACAATGAGCAGTTCTTC. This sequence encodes CASSYPDRGGGHYNEQFF.

CDR3 region: CASSFTGKGTGTEAFF. CDR3 bases: TGTGCCAGCAGTTTCACGGGAAAGGGTACGGGCACTGAAGCTTTCTTT. The chain links TRBV12-3 or TRBV12-4 to TRBJ1-1; no reliable D call. The CDR3 extends over 16 amino acids. The germline V and J ends were trimmed by 3 bases and 4 bases, with 18 bases remaining between them.

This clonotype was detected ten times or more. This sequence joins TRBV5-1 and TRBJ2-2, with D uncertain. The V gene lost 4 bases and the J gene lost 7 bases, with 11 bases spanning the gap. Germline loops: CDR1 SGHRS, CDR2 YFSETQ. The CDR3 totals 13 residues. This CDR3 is CASSPRGVGELFF. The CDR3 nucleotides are TGCGCCAGCAGCCCACGAGGAGTCGGGGAGCTGTTTTTT.

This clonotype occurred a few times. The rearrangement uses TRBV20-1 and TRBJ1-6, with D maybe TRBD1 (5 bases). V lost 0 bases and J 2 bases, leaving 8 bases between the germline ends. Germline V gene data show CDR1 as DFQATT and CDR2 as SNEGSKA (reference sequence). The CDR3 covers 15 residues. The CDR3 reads CSAREPGPYNSPLHF. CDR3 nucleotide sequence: TGCAGTGCTAGAGAGCCGGGACCCTATAATTCACCCCTCCACTTT.

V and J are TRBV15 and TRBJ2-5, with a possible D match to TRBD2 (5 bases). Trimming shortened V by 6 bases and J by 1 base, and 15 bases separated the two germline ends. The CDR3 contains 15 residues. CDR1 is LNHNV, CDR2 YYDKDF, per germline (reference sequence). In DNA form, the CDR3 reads TGTGCCACCAGTTCTAGCTATCAGATCCAAGAGACCCAGTACTTC. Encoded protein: CATSSSYQIQETQYF.

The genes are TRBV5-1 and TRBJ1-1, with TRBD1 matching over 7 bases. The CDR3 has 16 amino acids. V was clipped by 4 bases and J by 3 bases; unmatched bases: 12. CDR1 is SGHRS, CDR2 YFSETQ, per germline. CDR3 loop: CASSARQGHPDTEAFF. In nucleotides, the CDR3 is TGCGCCAGCAGCGCTAGACAGGGCCATCCGGACACTGAAGCTTTCTTT.